This is a list of T cell receptor beta chains from one sample in a study of immune evolution from preneoplasia to lung adenocarcinoma. Sequencing was performed with immunoSEQ multiplex PCR; in TCRdb, only in-frame clones are kept and a portion is missing. Of roughly 5,400 clones listed, approximately 83% are singletons. Sequenced material: FFPE invasive lung adenocarcinoma tissue. The origin of the receptors is a person aged 50-70 years with lung adenocarcinoma. The CDR3 runs from the conserved cysteine through the conserved F or W. D genes are given only for firm matches. The size field is filled for only some rows; it gives once, few, many or a size class.

j_gene,v_gene,abundance,d_gene,CDR3nt,CDR3aa
TRBJ2-7,TRBV5-1,NA,NA,TGCGCCAGCAGCTTCTTTGCTCTGAGCTCCTACGAGCAGTACTTC,CASSFFALSSYEQYF
TRBJ2-1,TRBV15,NA,NA,TGTGCCACCAGCAGAGGATCCGGGGGCTACAATGAGCAGTTCTTC,CATSRGSGGYNEQFF
TRBJ2-1,TRBV23-1,NA,NA,TGCGCCAGCAGTCAATCAGGGTACAATGAGCAGTTCTTC,CASSQSGYNEQFF
TRBJ2-6,TRBV28,NA,NA,TGTGCCAGCACCCCTGCCACAGGGCTCTCTGGGGCCAACGTCCTGACTTTC,CASTPATGLSGANVLTF
TRBJ2-2,TRBV5-4,few,TRBD2,TGTGCCAGCAGCTTGGATCCTAGCGGGAGCTTCGGGACCGGGGAGCTGTTTTTT,CASSLDPSGSFGTGELFF
TRBJ2-7,TRBV5-1,NA,TRBD1,TGCGCCAGCAGCCAGAGACAGGGTACCTACGAGCAGTACTTC,CASSQRQGTYEQYF
TRBJ1-2,TRBV29-1,NA,NA,TGCAGCGGGGGCGACCCCGCCTATGGCTACACCTTC,CSGGDPAYGYTF
TRBJ2-1,TRBV4-2,NA,NA,TGTGCCAGCAGCCAAGAACGAGGCGGGCCCAATGAGCAGTTCTTC,CASSQERGGPNEQFF
TRBJ2-2,TRBV21-1,NA,NA,TGTGCCAGCAACCGTCCGGTGGAGGGCGACCCGAACACCGGGGAGCTGTTTTTT,CASNRPVEGDPNTGELFF
TRBJ2-3,TRBV15,NA,TRBD2,TGTGCCACCAGCGGAGACGGGGGGAAAGATACGCAGTATTTT,CATSGDGGKDTQYF
TRBJ2-6,TRBV27,NA,NA,TGTGCCAGCAGTTTAGGGCGGGCCGGGGCCAACGTCCTGACTTTC,CASSLGRAGANVLTF
TRBJ1-6,TRBV28,NA,TRBD1,TGTGCCAGCAGTTTAGGGACAGGGGTTTCACCCCTCCACTTT,CASSLGTGVSPLHF
TRBJ1-1,TRBV30,NA,NA,TGTGCCTGGAGTGAGGGTCAGGGGCGGGCTTTCTTT,CAWSEGQGRAFF
TRBJ1-4,TRBV6-6,NA,NA,TGTGCCAGCACGGGGGTTTCAACTAATGAAAAACTGTTTTTT,CASTGVSTNEKLFF
TRBJ1-1,TRBV7-2,NA,NA,TGTGCCAGCAGCTTAGGGTCGACTGAAGCTTTCTTT,CASSLGSTEAFF
TRBJ2-3,TRBV6-4,NA,NA,TGTGCCAGCAGTACCGGGGCCTTGTCAGATACGCAGTATTTT,CASSTGALSDTQYF